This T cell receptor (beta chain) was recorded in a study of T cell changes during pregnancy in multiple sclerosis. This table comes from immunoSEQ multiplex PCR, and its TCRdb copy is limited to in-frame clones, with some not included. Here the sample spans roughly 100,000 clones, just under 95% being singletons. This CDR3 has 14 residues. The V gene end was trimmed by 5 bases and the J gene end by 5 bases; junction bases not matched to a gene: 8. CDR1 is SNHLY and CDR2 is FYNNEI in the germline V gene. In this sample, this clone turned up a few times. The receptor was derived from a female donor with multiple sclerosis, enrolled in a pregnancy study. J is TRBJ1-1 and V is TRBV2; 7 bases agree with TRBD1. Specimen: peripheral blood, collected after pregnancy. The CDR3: CASSPTGFYTEAFF. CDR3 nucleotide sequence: TGTGCCAGCAGTCCGACAGGGTTTTATACTGAAGCTTTCTTT.